The rows below give T cell receptor beta chains drawn from one sample of a study of T-cell reconstitution after alpha-beta-depleted transplantation in children. In TCRdb, the PCR reads were re-called with MiXCR into one record per CDR3 protein. Of 300,000 to 400,000 distinct CDR3 sequences in the sample, 15% to 20% were seen once. The starting material was PBMCs, mostly from graft donor cells, obtained 360 days after TCRalphabeta/CD19-depleted stem cell transplant. The receptors stem from a male patient aged 2-15 years who had a stem cell transplant for acute lymphoblastic leukemia, so the T cells may come from the graft donor. CDR3s include the opening cysteine and the closing phenylalanine or tryptophan. D genes are given only for firm matches. The size field is filled for only some rows; it gives once, few, many or a size class.

d_call: TRBD2
clone_size: .
j_call: TRBJ2-4
v_call: TRBV6-2/TRBV6-3
cdr3_aa: CASSYSEFAVGGSEKNIQYF
cdr3_nt: TGTGCCAGCAGTTACTCGGAATTTGCGGTGGGCGGGAGTGAGAAAAACATTCAGTACTTC

d_call: .
clone_size: few
j_call: TRBJ2-2
v_call: TRBV10-3
cdr3_aa: CAISDGRGNTGELFF
cdr3_nt: TGTGCCATCAGTGATGGACGGGGGAACACCGGGGAGCTGTTTTTT

d_call: .
clone_size: few
j_call: TRBJ2-1
v_call: TRBV7-2
cdr3_aa: CASPFGRAHYNEQFF
cdr3_nt: TGTGCCAGCCCCTTCGGGCGGGCCCATTACAATGAGCAGTTCTTC

d_call: TRBD1
clone_size: few
j_call: TRBJ2-5
v_call: TRBV12-3/TRBV12-4
cdr3_aa: CASRTGGQETQYF
cdr3_nt: TGTGCCAGCAGGACAGGGGGACAAGAGACCCAGTACTTC

d_call: .
clone_size: few
j_call: TRBJ2-1
v_call: TRBV7-8
cdr3_aa: CASSLGRGWVKRVNEQFF
cdr3_nt: TGTGCCAGCAGCTTGGGGAGGGGGTGGGTTAAGCGAGTCAATGAGCAGTTCTTC

d_call: TRBD1
clone_size: few
j_call: TRBJ2-1
v_call: TRBV6-1
cdr3_aa: CASRSTGGYNEQFF
cdr3_nt: TGTGCCAGCAGGTCGACAGGGGGTTACAATGAGCAGTTCTTC

d_call: .
clone_size: few
j_call: TRBJ2-3
v_call: TRBV9
cdr3_aa: CASSVSREVETDTQYF
cdr3_nt: TGTGCCAGCAGCGTAAGCAGGGAAGTAGAAACAGATACGCAGTATTTT

d_call: TRBD2
clone_size: .
j_call: TRBJ2-7
v_call: TRBV10-3
cdr3_aa: CAISGLAGTNEQYF
cdr3_nt: TGTGCCATCAGTGGACTAGCGGGTACCAACGAGCAGTACTTC

d_call: .
clone_size: few
j_call: TRBJ2-7
v_call: TRBV4-1
cdr3_aa: CASSHLYREEQYF
cdr3_nt: TGCGCCAGCAGCCACCTTTACAGGGAAGAGCAGTACTTC

d_call: TRBD2
clone_size: .
j_call: TRBJ2-1
v_call: TRBV4-3
cdr3_aa: CASSQAAGARNNEQFF
cdr3_nt: TGCGCCAGCAGCCAGGCCGCGGGAGCTCGGAACAATGAGCAGTTCTTC

d_call: TRBD2
clone_size: .
j_call: TRBJ2-2
v_call: TRBV7-2
cdr3_aa: CASSLGLADWGGELFF
cdr3_nt: TGTGCCAGCAGCTTAGGACTAGCGGATTGGGGCGGGGAGCTGTTTTTT

d_call: .
clone_size: .
j_call: TRBJ2-1
v_call: TRBV5-1
cdr3_aa: CASSLGGSEQFF
cdr3_nt: TGCGCCAGCAGCTTGGGAGGGTCTGAGCAGTTCTTC

d_call: TRBD1
clone_size: few
j_call: TRBJ2-7
v_call: TRBV7-2
cdr3_aa: CASNPTGGAYEQYF
cdr3_nt: TGTGCCAGCAACCCGACAGGGGGCGCATACGAGCAGTACTTC

d_call: TRBD2
clone_size: once
j_call: TRBJ2-7
v_call: TRBV30
cdr3_aa: CAWSVRLAGVEQYF
cdr3_nt: TGTGCCTGGAGTGTACGACTAGCGGGAGTCGAGCAGTACTTC

d_call: .
clone_size: .
j_call: TRBJ2-7
v_call: TRBV12-3/TRBV12-4
cdr3_aa: CASSTTGYEQYF
cdr3_nt: TGTGCCAGCAGCACAACAGGGTACGAGCAGTACTTC

d_call: .
clone_size: .
j_call: TRBJ2-3
v_call: TRBV7-8
cdr3_aa: CASSPRGFWDTQYF
cdr3_nt: TGTGCCAGCAGCCCCAGGGGTTTTTGGGATACGCAGTATTTT

d_call: .
clone_size: .
j_call: TRBJ2-3
v_call: TRBV10-3
cdr3_aa: CAISGGRTDTQYF
cdr3_nt: TGTGCCATCAGTGGCGGGCGCACAGATACGCAGTATTTT

d_call: TRBD2
clone_size: many
j_call: TRBJ2-2
v_call: TRBV12-3/TRBV12-4
cdr3_aa: CASSFLAGVTGELFF
cdr3_nt: TGTGCCAGCAGTTTTCTAGCGGGAGTCACCGGGGAGCTGTTTTTT

d_call: TRBD1
clone_size: .
j_call: TRBJ2-5
v_call: TRBV28
cdr3_aa: CASSAGQGRTETQYF
cdr3_nt: TGTGCCAGCAGTGCCGGACAGGGGCGGACGGAGACCCAGTACTTC

d_call: TRBD2
clone_size: .
j_call: TRBJ2-3
v_call: TRBV28
cdr3_aa: CASSPGLAGVTDTDTQYF
cdr3_nt: TGTGCCAGCAGCCCGGGACTAGCGGGAGTCACCGACACAGATACGCAGTATTTT

d_call: .
clone_size: .
j_call: TRBJ2-1
v_call: TRBV7-8
cdr3_aa: CASSLAGEDLGDNEQFF
cdr3_nt: TGTGCCAGCAGCTTAGCTGGCGAGGACCTAGGCGACAATGAGCAGTTCTTC

d_call: .
clone_size: many
j_call: TRBJ2-1
v_call: TRBV4-3
cdr3_aa: CASSQGSRSYNEQFF
cdr3_nt: TGCGCCAGCAGCCAAGGGAGTCGATCCTACAATGAGCAGTTCTTC

d_call: TRBD2
clone_size: few
j_call: TRBJ2-3
v_call: TRBV29-1
cdr3_aa: CSVEKTSPDTQYF
cdr3_nt: TGCAGCGTTGAGAAGACTAGCCCAGATACGCAGTATTTT

d_call: TRBD1
clone_size: many
j_call: TRBJ1-1
v_call: TRBV12-3/TRBV12-4
cdr3_aa: CASSPLPGQGFRSEAFF
cdr3_nt: TGTGCCAGCAGTCCACTGCCGGGACAGGGGTTTAGAAGTGAAGCTTTCTTT

d_call: TRBD2
clone_size: few
j_call: TRBJ2-5
v_call: TRBV20-1
cdr3_aa: CSAISIAGRQETQYF
cdr3_nt: TGCAGTGCTATAAGTATAGCGGGAAGGCAAGAGACCCAGTACTTC

d_call: .
clone_size: few
j_call: TRBJ1-1
v_call: TRBV7-9
cdr3_aa: CASSPMGTWGNTEAFF
cdr3_nt: TGTGCCAGCAGCCCTATGGGGACATGGGGGAACACTGAAGCTTTCTTT

d_call: TRBD2
clone_size: .
j_call: TRBJ2-5
v_call: TRBV10-3
cdr3_aa: CAISESRLAGGPTKTQYF
cdr3_nt: TGTGCCATCAGTGAGTCGAGACTAGCGGGAGGGCCGACGAAGACCCAGTACTTC

d_call: .
clone_size: few
j_call: TRBJ2-7
v_call: TRBV12-3/TRBV12-4
cdr3_aa: CASSFLGVGYEQYF
cdr3_nt: TGTGCCAGCAGTTTTCTTGGGGTGGGCTACGAGCAGTACTTC

d_call: .
clone_size: few
j_call: TRBJ1-5
v_call: TRBV28
cdr3_aa: CASSLGRRASNQPQHF
cdr3_nt: TGTGCCAGCAGTTTAGGAAGGAGGGCCAGCAATCAGCCCCAGCATTTT

d_call: TRBD2
clone_size: few
j_call: TRBJ2-1
v_call: TRBV28
cdr3_aa: CASSSLGREPLNEQFF
cdr3_nt: TGTGCCAGCAGTTCCTTGGGGCGGGAGCCCCTCAATGAGCAGTTCTTC

d_call: .
clone_size: .
j_call: TRBJ2-2
v_call: TRBV2
cdr3_aa: CASSPRRGANTGELFF
cdr3_nt: TGTGCCAGCAGTCCGCGCAGGGGAGCGAACACCGGGGAGCTGTTTTTT

d_call: TRBD2
clone_size: many
j_call: TRBJ2-3
v_call: TRBV3-1
cdr3_aa: CASSPLAGGPGVDTQYF
cdr3_nt: TGTGCCAGCAGCCCTTTGGCGGGAGGGCCCGGAGTAGATACGCAGTATTTT

d_call: .
clone_size: many
j_call: TRBJ1-6
v_call: TRBV20-1
cdr3_aa: CSARDSGFGFHNSPLHF
cdr3_nt: TGCAGTGCTAGGGACAGTGGCTTCGGGTTCCATAATTCACCCCTCCACTTT

d_call: TRBD2
clone_size: many
j_call: TRBJ2-1
v_call: TRBV7-2
cdr3_aa: CASSRIGLELNEQFF
cdr3_nt: TGTGCCAGCAGTCGTATCGGACTAGAACTCAATGAGCAGTTCTTC

d_call: .
clone_size: .
j_call: TRBJ2-2
v_call: TRBV30
cdr3_aa: CAWRVGRTARWNGELFF
cdr3_nt: TGTGCCTGGAGAGTGGGCCGGACCGCGCGATGGAACGGGGAGCTGTTTTTT

d_call: .
clone_size: few
j_call: TRBJ1-2
v_call: TRBV18
cdr3_aa: CASSPGSGADGYTF
cdr3_nt: TGTGCCAGCTCACCAGGTTCCGGGGCGGATGGCTACACCTTC

d_call: .
clone_size: few
j_call: TRBJ1-5
v_call: TRBV12-3/TRBV12-4
cdr3_aa: CASSLLSNQPQHF
cdr3_nt: TGTGCCAGCAGTTTACTGAGCAATCAGCCCCAGCATTTT

d_call: TRBD1
clone_size: few
j_call: TRBJ2-7
v_call: TRBV29-1
cdr3_aa: CSVEGWDRGSYEQYF
cdr3_nt: TGCAGCGTTGAAGGCTGGGACAGGGGATCCTACGAGCAGTACTTC

d_call: TRBD2
clone_size: .
j_call: TRBJ2-1
v_call: TRBV28
cdr3_aa: CASSPQSSGSESPAYNEQFF
cdr3_nt: TGTGCCAGCAGTCCACAATCAAGCGGGAGCGAATCGCCGGCCTACAATGAGCAGTTCTTC

d_call: .
clone_size: .
j_call: TRBJ2-6
v_call: TRBV10-3
cdr3_aa: CAISDFWEVGGANVLTF
cdr3_nt: TGTGCCATCAGTGATTTTTGGGAGGTTGGTGGGGCCAACGTCCTGACTTTC

d_call: .
clone_size: .
j_call: TRBJ1-4
v_call: TRBV16
cdr3_aa: CASSQGDLATNEKLFF
cdr3_nt: TGTGCCAGCAGCCAAGGGGATCTGGCCACTAATGAAAAACTGTTTTTT

d_call: .
clone_size: .
j_call: TRBJ2-1
v_call: TRBV4-3
cdr3_aa: CASSHDPHNEQFF
cdr3_nt: TGCGCCAGCAGCCACGACCCTCACAATGAGCAGTTCTTC

d_call: .
clone_size: .
j_call: TRBJ2-5
v_call: TRBV5-1
cdr3_aa: CASSLGGEFQETQYF
cdr3_nt: TGCGCCAGCAGCTTGGGGGGGGAATTCCAAGAGACCCAGTACTTC

d_call: .
clone_size: few
j_call: TRBJ2-7
v_call: TRBV7-2
cdr3_aa: CASSLGRGFYEQYF
cdr3_nt: TGTGCCAGCAGCTTGGGGAGGGGGTTCTACGAGCAGTACTTC

d_call: TRBD2
clone_size: many
j_call: TRBJ2-3
v_call: TRBV5-1
cdr3_aa: CASSPERDPQDTQYF
cdr3_nt: TGCGCCAGCAGCCCCGAGCGGGATCCTCAGGATACGCAGTATTTT

d_call: TRBD2
clone_size: .
j_call: TRBJ2-5
v_call: TRBV5-1
cdr3_aa: CASSSGGGTAETQYF
cdr3_nt: TGCGCCAGCAGCTCCGGCGGGGGAACCGCCGAGACCCAGTACTTC

d_call: .
clone_size: .
j_call: TRBJ2-5
v_call: TRBV20-1
cdr3_aa: CSACRSGKETQYF
cdr3_nt: TGCAGTGCGTGTAGGTCGGGGAAAGAGACCCAGTACTTC

d_call: TRBD2
clone_size: few
j_call: TRBJ2-1
v_call: TRBV7-3
cdr3_aa: CASSLTPEVEGQGTSGSYNEQFF
cdr3_nt: TGTGCCAGCAGCTTAACTCCGGAGGTCGAGGGACAGGGCACTAGCGGGAGCTACAATGAGCAGTTCTTC

d_call: TRBD2
clone_size: many
j_call: TRBJ2-1
v_call: TRBV2
cdr3_aa: CASMGTSGRATYNEQFF
cdr3_nt: TGTGCCAGCATGGGGACTAGCGGGAGGGCCACGTACAATGAGCAGTTCTTC

d_call: .
clone_size: few
j_call: TRBJ1-6
v_call: TRBV10-3
cdr3_aa: CAIRQEPGRDSPLHF
cdr3_nt: TGTGCCATCCGCCAAGAACCGGGACGGGATTCACCCCTCCACTTT

d_call: .
clone_size: .
j_call: TRBJ2-7
v_call: TRBV12-3/TRBV12-4
cdr3_aa: CASSPYAGYEQYF
cdr3_nt: TGTGCCAGCAGTCCCTACGCAGGGTACGAGCAGTACTTC

d_call: TRBD1
clone_size: many
j_call: TRBJ1-6
v_call: TRBV11-2
cdr3_aa: CASSNYRGYNSPLHF
cdr3_nt: TGTGCCAGCAGCAACTACAGGGGATATAATTCACCCCTCCACTTT

d_call: .
clone_size: .
j_call: TRBJ1-1
v_call: TRBV29-1
cdr3_aa: CSVAGTSNTEAFF
cdr3_nt: TGCAGCGTCGCCGGGACCTCCAACACTGAAGCTTTCTTT

d_call: .
clone_size: many
j_call: TRBJ1-1
v_call: TRBV12-3/TRBV12-4
cdr3_aa: CASSLGRMNTEAFF
cdr3_nt: TGTGCCAGCAGTTTGGGACGAATGAACACTGAAGCTTTCTTT

d_call: .
clone_size: .
j_call: TRBJ2-6
v_call: TRBV5-1
cdr3_aa: CASLPTAFSGANVLTF
cdr3_nt: TGCGCCAGCTTACCGACAGCGTTCTCTGGGGCCAACGTCCTGACTTTC

d_call: TRBD2
clone_size: many
j_call: TRBJ2-1
v_call: TRBV5-1
cdr3_aa: CASSLGLAGSYNEQFF
cdr3_nt: TGCGCCAGCAGCTTGGGACTAGCGGGTTCCTACAATGAGCAGTTCTTC

d_call: TRBD2
clone_size: many
j_call: TRBJ2-3
v_call: TRBV29-1
cdr3_aa: CSVEDEGNGRPPTDTQYF
cdr3_nt: TGCAGCGTTGAAGATGAAGGGAACGGGAGGCCTCCCACAGATACGCAGTATTTT

d_call: .
clone_size: few
j_call: TRBJ2-3
v_call: TRBV29-1
cdr3_aa: CSVPPLGTGSTDTQYF
cdr3_nt: TGCAGCGTTCCACCTCTGGGGACGGGGAGCACAGATACGCAGTATTTT

d_call: TRBD1
clone_size: .
j_call: TRBJ1-6
v_call: TRBV7-6
cdr3_aa: CASSRGTGVDSPLHF
cdr3_nt: TGTGCCAGCAGCCGTGGGACAGGGGTAGATTCACCCCTCCACTTT